This TCR beta chain was recorded in a study of blood T cell repertoires in COVID-19. Participants came from some 23 US areas, aged about 18 to 90 years. Grouping used clinical history reported by participants in a survey and questionnaire. For recovered donors of Cohort 3, there were two negative PCRs, clearance, or symptom resolution. V was clipped by 4 bases and J by 3 bases, with 20 bases between them. This CDR3 has 16 amino acids. Germline loops: CDR1 SGDLS, CDR2 YYNGEE. Per the original methods: Amplifying reference gene primers gave estimates of nucleated cell counts. The data were produced by immunoSEQ multiplex PCR, yet TCRdb's version contains in-frame clones alone and is incomplete. V and J calls and clone size are those listed in that table; D and trimming were worked out from the DNA. The sample has 370,000 or so clones, over 75% seen once.

The chain is built from TRBV9 and TRBJ2-7; a weak D match, TRBD2 (7 bases). Sequenced sample: PBMCs or T cells enriched from blood (not recorded which). This sequence was found in a man in his thirties or forties who had recovered from COVID-19. As DNA, the CDR3 is TGTGCCAGCAGCCCCAGAGGAGGGGGGGCCGGCTACGAGCAGTACTTC. This codes for CASSPRGGGAGYEQYF.